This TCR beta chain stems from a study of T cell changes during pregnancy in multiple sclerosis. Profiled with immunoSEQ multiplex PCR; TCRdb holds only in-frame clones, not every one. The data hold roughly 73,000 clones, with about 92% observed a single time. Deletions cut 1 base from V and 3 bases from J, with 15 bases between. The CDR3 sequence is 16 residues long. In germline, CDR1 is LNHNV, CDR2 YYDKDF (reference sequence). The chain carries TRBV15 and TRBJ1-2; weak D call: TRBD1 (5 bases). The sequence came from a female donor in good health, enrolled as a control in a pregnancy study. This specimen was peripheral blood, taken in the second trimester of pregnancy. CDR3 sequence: CATSRGGGVGDYGYTF. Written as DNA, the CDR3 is TGTGCCACCAGCAGAGGAGGAGGGGTAGGAGACTATGGCTACACCTTC.